This entry concerns a single TCR beta chain. Antigen specificity is unknown. Per the germline V gene, CDR1 is MNHEY and CDR2 is SMNVEV (reference sequence). Losses at the gene ends were 5 bases for V and 4 bases for J; bases not matched to a gene: 4. The CDR3 has 14 amino acids. The data stem from a study of glioma-infiltrating T cells. Findings of the study overall: Tissue-blood divergence was below expectation in non-neoplastic patients, above in gliomas. Tissue and blood shared very few CDR3 sequences.

Amplification of TCR alpha and beta CDR3 regions from RNA used iRepertoire nested multiplex PCR. TCRdb analysed the multiplex PCR reads with MiXCR anew, one entry per CDR3 protein. The repertoire consists of a few hundred thousand distinct CDR3 sequences, with 41% occurring once and the leading ten covering about 11%. V is TRBV27 and J is TRBJ2-3; 9 bases are a match to TRBD1. The material sequenced was glioma tissue, nonneoplastic brain tissue, or PBMCs (not recorded which). The receptor's source is a human donor with low-grade glioma or glioblastoma, undergoing nonglioma brain surgery, or in good health (not recorded which). The CDR3 region has the DNA TGTGCCAGCAGTATTGGGACAGGGTCAGATACGCAGTATTTT. Translating it yields CASSIGTGSDTQYF.